One sample yielded the 6 T cell receptor beta chains listed below, sequenced in a study of circulating CD8 cells and anti-PD-1 response in melanoma. Live CD3+CD8+TCRalphabeta+ cells were sorted into four subsets by PD-1 and/or TIGIT. The QIAseq Immune Repertoire TCR panel built the libraries from roughly 15 ng of total RNA. TCRdb re-called the reads with MiXCR, one entry per CDR3 protein. The sample has 700 to 850 distinct CDR3 sequences, almost 8% seen once. The sequenced sample was CD8+ T cells from PBMCs, obtained at baseline or after one month of anti-PD-1 therapy (not recorded which). These receptor sequences come from a human donor with melanoma.

By proportion, this clonotype is medium-sized. V gene TRBV19 combines with J gene TRBJ2-3, with D possibly matching TRBD2 (6 bases). V was cut by 5 bases and J by 0 bases, with 21 bases left in between. Per the germline V gene, CDR1 is LNHDA and CDR2 is SQIVND (reference sequence). The CDR3 totals 18 residues. The CDR3 loop reads CASSAGRLLLTSTDTQYF. The CDR3 DNA is TGTGCCAGTAGTGCGGGACGACTTCTGTTGACTAGCACAGATACGCAGTATTTT.

In its sample, this clonotype is medium-sized. The chain links TRBV19 to TRBJ2-7; possible D gene TRBD1, 6 bases. The germline CDR1 and CDR2 sequences are LNHDA and SQIVND (reference sequence). Trimming left V 2 bases short and J 0 bases short, with 8 bases between. The CDR3 is 14 residues long. CDR3 sequence (DNA): TGTGCCAGTAGTATAACGACAGGCTCCTACGAGCAGTACTTC. It specifies CASSITTGSYEQYF.

J is TRBJ2-3 and V is TRBV27; D call uncertain. This CDR3 is built from 15 residues. V was cut by 5 bases and J by 3 bases, with 15 bases left in between. Germline V gene data show CDR1 as MNHEY and CDR2 as SMNVEV (reference sequence). The CDR3 DNA is TGTGCCAGCAGTCCCGTTGGTTTTCGAACAGATACGCAGTATTTT. Translated: CASSPVGFRTDTQYF.

By sample fraction, this clonotype is large. The rearrangement links TRBV20-1 to TRBJ2-5; no clear D gene. This CDR3 region has 15 residues. Germline V gene lookup returns CDR1 DFQATT and CDR2 SNEGSKA (reference sequence). The V end was cut by 2 bases, the J end by 2 bases, with 15 bases between. CDR3 region: CSARSPVPLQETQYF. In DNA form, the CDR3 reads TGCAGTGCTAGATCCCCCGTTCCCCTGCAAGAGACCCAGTACTTC.

By proportion, this clonotype is medium-sized. This chain connects TRBV21-1 to TRBJ2-3; the table assigns TRBD1, which was not confirmed against the DNA. TRBV21-1 is a listed pseudogene. The CDR3 covers 18 residues. The CDR3 loop reads CASSVATPFPRAADTQYF. The CDR3 bases are TGTGCCAGCTCTGTTGCCACTCCCTTCCCCCGCGCCGCAGATACGCAGTATTTT.

Concerning this clonotype itself: This may be a read error, as it is one base from a much larger clone. The chain combines TRBV19 with TRBJ2-1; 8 nucleotides align to TRBD1. The CDR3 is 13 amino acids. Germline-derived CDR1 and CDR2 are LNHDA and SQIVND (reference sequence). V was clipped by 3 bases and J by 8 bases; unmatched bases: 3. The chain's CDR3 is CASSISGGDEQFF. As DNA, the CDR3 is TGTGCCAGTAGTATTTCAGGGGGCGATGAGCAGTTCTTC.